This T cell receptor (beta chain) was sequenced during a study of T cells in Graves' hyperthyroidism and ophthalmopathy. RNA transcripts gave rise to amplified TCR beta CDR3 regions. TCR CDR3 underwent first-round RT-PCR with the HTBI primer set. TCRdb reanalysed the multiplex PCR reads using MiXCR and keeps one entry per CDR3 protein. The sample has 400,000 to 550,000 distinct CDR3 sequences, around a quarter seen once. Study observations and caveats: From stable hyperthyroidism, ophthalmopathy was set apart by a 13 V-J model.

The study left out patients who had uncontrolled infection, other autoimmune disease, pregnancy or lactation. Orbital computed tomography and thyroid ultrasound, together with serum TRAb and thyroxine and clinical symptoms, were used for diagnoses. PBMCs were sourced from roughly 9.1 ml fresh peripheral blood. This clonotype has only one observation. Antigen specificity is unknown. With V trimmed by 6 bases and J by 1 base, 8 bases remained unmatched. CDR3 length: 15 residues. V is TRBV12-3 or TRBV12-4 and J is TRBJ1-1; 7 bases align to TRBD1. The clonotype originates from a woman aged 30 to 39 with Graves' ophthalmopathy. The source material was blood. The CDR3 loop reads CASRTGQLPNTEAFF. As DNA, the CDR3 is TGTGCCAGCAGGACGGGACAGCTTCCGAACACTGAAGCTTTCTTT.